This T cell receptor (beta chain) was documented in a study of T cell repertoires in ileal Crohn's disease. Data came from immunoSEQ multiplex PCR; TCRdb stores just in-frame clones and leaves some out. This sample yields some 30,000 clones, of which just under 80% are seen a single time; around 19% belongs to the top ten. Between the trimmed V and J ends, which lost 1 base and 5 bases, there was a span of 10 bases. CDR3 length equals 13 residues. Germline-derived CDR1 and CDR2 are SGDLS and YYNGEE. The specimen was ileal tissue. The V and J genes are TRBV9 and TRBJ2-7; D ambiguous. The clonotype originates from an adult with Crohn's disease. For the CDR3, the DNA is TGTGCCAGCAGCGTACAACCGGCGGACGAGCAGTACTTC. As protein: CASSVQPADEQYF.